This TCR beta chain was recovered during a study of early T cells in non-severe SARS-CoV-2 infection. TCRdb re-derived calls from the 5' RACE reads in MiXCR, one entry per CDR3 protein. This sample yields 40,000 to 45,000 distinct CDR3 sequences, of which 5.5% to 7.5% are seen a single time; around 20% belongs to the top ten. V shed 7 bases and J 9 bases; nucleotides not matched to a gene: 2. The CDR3 length is 11 residues. Per the germline V gene, CDR1 is DFQATT and CDR2 is SNEGSKA (reference sequence). The sample holds a few counts of this clonotype. The V gene is TRBV20-1, the J gene TRBJ2-1, with 11 bases lining up with TRBD1. This receptor was identified in an adult who was a healthcare worker with PCR-confirmed SARS-CoV-2 infection or an uninfected control (not recorded which). Specimen: whole blood, collected at baseline. CDR3 in amino acids: CSGDRGSEQFF. CDR3 nucleotide sequence: TGCAGTGGGGACAGGGGGAGTGAGCAGTTCTTC.